This is a list of T cell receptor beta chains from one sample in a study of blood T cell repertoires in COVID-19. Generated by immunoSEQ multiplex PCR, the TCRdb table keeps only in-frame clones and is missing some. The sample records 55,000 to 80,000 clones, 80% to 90% being singletons. Specimen: peripheral blood. These receptors were taken from a man aged 50-59 years with acute or convalescent COVID-19. Each CDR3 is given with its conserved first and last residue. Fields, in order: V gene, D gene, J gene, clone size, CDR3 DNA, CDR3 protein. A D gene is named only where the DNA matches it firmly. Size values are once, few and many counts, or a class for expanded clones, and some rows have none.

>TRBV10-3|TRBD2|TRBJ2-6|-
TGTGCCATCAGGGGAGCGGGGGTACGCTCTGGGGCCAACGTCCTGACTTTC
CAIRGAGVRSGANVLTF
>TRBV6-4|-|TRBJ2-2|-
TGTGCCAGCAGTGCGGGCACCGGGGAGCTGTTTTTT
CASSAGTGELFF
>TRBV6-1|-|TRBJ1-5|-
TGTGCCAGCAGTGAAGTCAACAGGGTTCTTGCGTATAGCAATCAGCCCCAGCATTTT
CASSEVNRVLAYSNQPQHF
>TRBV11-2|-|TRBJ2-5|-
TGTGCCAGCAGCTTTCGAGGGGGAACCGAAGAGACCCAGTACTTC
CASSFRGGTEETQYF
>TRBV29-1|-|TRBJ2-7|-
TGCAGCGCCCTCGGTGCTTCCTACGAGCAGTACTTC
CSALGASYEQYF
>TRBV24-1|-|TRBJ2-5|-
TGTGCCACCAGTGATCCCGTGGAGACCCAGTACTTC
CATSDPVETQYF
>TRBV10-3|-|TRBJ1-3|once
TGTGCCATCAGTGAGAGGAACAGCGGAAACACCATATATTTT
CAISERNSGNTIYF
>TRBV3-1/TRBV3-2|TRBD2|TRBJ2-5|-
TGTGCCAGCAGCCCGACCGGGACTAGCGTGGAAGAGACCCAGTACTTC
CASSPTGTSVEETQYF
>TRBV30|-|TRBJ1-1|-
TGTGCCTGGAGTGAGCTGAGGAACACTGAAGCTTTCTTT
CAWSELRNTEAFF
>TRBV10-3|-|TRBJ1-4|-
TGTGCCACCGCCGTAGGGGGGGGCGATGAAAAACTGTTTTTT
CATAVGGGDEKLFF
>TRBV19|-|TRBJ2-3|-
TGTGCCAGTAGTCCTCCCCCGGGGAACGCAGATACGCAGTATTTT
CASSPPPGNADTQYF
>TRBV7-2|TRBD2|TRBJ2-5|-
TGTGCCAGCAGTCAATACATACTAGCGGGCAATCCTCAAGAGACCCAGTACTTC
CASSQYILAGNPQETQYF
>TRBV7-9|-|TRBJ1-1|-
TGTGCCACTCACCGCCCGGGGTCCGTGAACACTGAAGCTTTCTTT
CATHRPGSVNTEAFF
>TRBV5-3|TRBD1|TRBJ1-5|-
TGTGCCAGAAGGGGAACAGGGGGCAATCAGCCCCAGCATTTT
CARRGTGGNQPQHF
>TRBV5-1|-|TRBJ1-1|-
TGCGCCAGCAGCCCCGACGGGCAGGGTATGGCTTTCTTT
CASSPDGQGMAFF
>TRBV5-6|TRBD2|TRBJ2-7|-
TGTGCCAGCAGCCACCGTCGACTAGCGGAAACCTCCTACGAGCAGTACTTC
CASSHRRLAETSYEQYF
>TRBV7-2|TRBD2|TRBJ2-5|-
TGTGCCAGCAGCTTAGGTGGGAGGGCAGAGACCCAGTACTTC
CASSLGGRAETQYF
>TRBV30|-|TRBJ2-1|-
TGTGCCTGGAGGGCAGGACTAAGCTCCTACAATGAGCAGTTCTTC
CAWRAGLSSYNEQFF
>TRBV29-1|TRBD2|TRBJ2-3|-
TGCAGCGTTTCACGGGAGGGAGATACGCAGTATTTT
CSVSREGDTQYF
>TRBV19|-|TRBJ1-1|once
TGTGCCAGTAGCGGGGGACGATCCCTGAACACTGAAGCTTTCTTT
CASSGGRSLNTEAFF
>TRBV7-9|TRBD1|TRBJ1-4|-
TGTGCCAGCAGCTATGGACAGGGTGAATTCGAAAAACTGTTTTTT
CASSYGQGEFEKLFF
>TRBV10-3|-|TRBJ1-1|-
TGTGCCATCCGTGGACCCGACACAGGGCTGAACACTGAAGCTTTCTTT
CAIRGPDTGLNTEAFF
>TRBV5-1|TRBD1|TRBJ2-2|-
TGCGCCAGCATCGCCGGGACAGGGGACACCGGGGAGCTGTTTTTT
CASIAGTGDTGELFF
>TRBV18|TRBD2|TRBJ2-7|-
TGTGCCAGCTCACGATCACTAGCGGGAGGTACCTACGAGCAGTACTTC
CASSRSLAGGTYEQYF
>TRBV4-3|TRBD1|TRBJ1-1|-
TGCGCCAGCAGCCAGGTCCAGGGGGTTATGAACACTGAAGCTTTCTTT
CASSQVQGVMNTEAFF
>TRBV24-1|-|TRBJ1-5|-
TGTGCCACCTCCCGTGGCGGGGGCGATCAGCCCCAGCATTTT
CATSRGGGDQPQHF
>TRBV24-1|TRBD1|TRBJ1-5|-
TGTGCCACCAGTGAGGGGACAGGATTCAATCAGCCCCAGCATTTT
CATSEGTGFNQPQHF
>TRBV5-6|-|TRBJ1-2|-
TGTGCCAGCAGCTTCCAGATAAACTATGGCTACACCTTC
CASSFQINYGYTF
>TRBV2|-|TRBJ1-1|-
TGTGCCAGCAGGGGCCCCGGCGATGAAGCTTTCTTT
CASRGPGDEAFF
>TRBV5-4|-|TRBJ2-3|-
TGTGCCAGCAGCCCCCAGTGGGAGGATACGCAGTATTTT
CASSPQWEDTQYF
>TRBV15|TRBD1|TRBJ1-2|-
TGTGCCACCAGCGCATCCGACAGGGGTAACTATGGCTACACCTTC
CATSASDRGNYGYTF
>TRBV7-9|TRBD2|TRBJ2-2|-
TGTGCCAGCAGCTTATCAGCGGGAGCGAACACCGGGGAGCTGTTTTTT
CASSLSAGANTGELFF
>TRBV2|-|TRBJ1-2|-
TGTGCCAGCAGTGAAACAGGCCTTGAGGGCTACACCTTC
CASSETGLEGYTF
>TRBV3-1/TRBV3-2|TRBD1|TRBJ1-2|-
TGTGCCAGCAGCCAAGCACCGGCGACAGGGTCCGCTGGCTACACCTTC
CASSQAPATGSAGYTF
>TRBV6-2/TRBV6-3|-|TRBJ2-7|once
TGTGCCAGCAGTTATAACGGTAATTCCTACGAGCAGTACTTC
CASSYNGNSYEQYF
>TRBV5-1|-|TRBJ2-1|-
TGCGCCAGCAGCTTCCGGACAGTCCGTAGCTCCTACAATGAGCAGTTCTTC
CASSFRTVRSSYNEQFF
>TRBV5-4|TRBD2|TRBJ2-1|once
TGTGCCAGCAGCAGTAGCGGGATTAGGAATGAGCAGTTCTTC
CASSSSGIRNEQFF
>TRBV12-2|-|TRBJ2-7|once
TGTGCAAGTCGCTTAAATTCCGGCGGGAGCTCCTACGAGCAGTACTTC
CASRLNSGGSSYEQYF
>TRBV4-3|-|TRBJ1-6|-
TGCGCCAGCAGCCAAGGTGTAGGAGGAAACTGGGATTCACCCCTCCACTTT
CASSQGVGGNWDSPLHF
>TRBV15|TRBD2|TRBJ2-5|-
TGTGCCACCAGCAGGAGCAGTCCTAGGCTAGCGGAACAAGAGACCCAGTACTTC
CATSRSSPRLAEQETQYF
>TRBV19|TRBD1|TRBJ2-1|-
TGTGCCAGTAGCCGGGACAGGGGGGGTGGTAGGGTTTTCTATGAGCAGTTCTTC
CASSRDRGGGRVFYEQFF
>TRBV7-9|TRBD1|TRBJ2-1|-
TGTGCCAGCACCCCCAGGGGGAGCTCCTACAATGAGCAGTTCTTC
CASTPRGSSYNEQFF
>TRBV18|-|TRBJ1-1|-
TGTGCCAGCTCACCTACAGGGTTTATTGAAGCTTTCTTT
CASSPTGFIEAFF
>TRBV19|-|TRBJ1-2|-
TGTGCCAGTAGTATAGGGTACCGGTATGGCTACACCTTC
CASSIGYRYGYTF
>TRBV5-1|-|TRBJ1-2|-
TGCGCCAGCAGCTTGGGGGAGAGGTATGGCTACACCTTC
CASSLGERYGYTF
>TRBV2|-|TRBJ2-3|-
TGTGCCAGCAGTGAGCTCGGGGGATTCCTAGATACGCAGTATTTT
CASSELGGFLDTQYF
>TRBV10-2|TRBD1|TRBJ1-6|-
TGCGCCAGCAGTGACATGGACAGGGGGCGATATTCACCCCTCCACTTT
CASSDMDRGRYSPLHF
>TRBV6-5|TRBD1|TRBJ1-4|-
TGTGCCAGCAGGGACAGGGGCCTCTCTAATGAAAAACTGTTTTTT
CASRDRGLSNEKLFF
>TRBV6-2/TRBV6-3|TRBD1|TRBJ1-6|-
TGTGCCAGCAGTCAACCGAGGGGACAGGGGCTCTTCGGTTCACCCCTCCACTTT
CASSQPRGQGLFGSPLHF
>TRBV6-5|TRBD1|TRBJ1-5|-
TGTGCCAGCAGCCGAACAGGGGAGGGCAATCAGCCCCAGCATTTT
CASSRTGEGNQPQHF
>TRBV18|-|TRBJ2-7|-
TGTGCCAGCTCACCCCCCGGGACACGACCCTACGAGCAGTACTTC
CASSPPGTRPYEQYF